This TCR beta chain was obtained from a study of T cell repertoires in cytomegalovirus infection. Study results and caveats: Clonotype analysis showed dominance of the ex vivo response by HLA-C-restricted CMV-specific TCR beta clonotypes.

The table lists this clonotype with a few counts. The target antigen is unknown. Germline V gene data show CDR1 as LNHDA and CDR2 as SQIVND (reference sequence). The junction had 17 bases not matched to a gene; V was cut back by 5 bases and J by 4 bases. There are 17 residues in the CDR3. Each CDR3 protein gets one entry after TCRdb re-called the reads with MiXCR. The data hold about 440,000 distinct CDR3 sequences, with approximately 32% observed a single time. The sample taken for sequencing was PBMCs. This clonotype was sampled from a human donor in good health (CMV status not recorded). Some clones in this sample may be carry-over from other donors' samples. The chain couples TRBV19 to TRBJ2-7, with 7 bases that match TRBD1. This chain's CDR3 is CASSPDRTTRLFYEQYF. DNA of the CDR3: TGTGCCAGTAGTCCGGACAGGACCACCCGTTTGTTTTACGAGCAGTACTTC.